The T cell receptor (beta chain) under discussion was sequenced for a study of T-cell memory formation after mild COVID-19. In TCRdb, the 5' RACE reads were re-called with MiXCR into one record per CDR3 protein. The sample holds over 45,000 distinct CDR3 sequences; about 27% are singletons and the top ten take roughly 43%. This clonotype was seen a few times. The sample taken for sequencing was PBMCs or a T cell subset sorted from them (not recorded which). This receptor was taken from a man in his late teens or twenties who had mild COVID-19 (a few samples of this study predate the infection). Cell type and time point are not known.

The CDR3 is CASSLSQGPYEQYF. CDR3 bases: TGTGCCAGCAGCTTAAGCCAGGGGCCCTACGAGCAGTACTTC. The genes are TRBV7-2 and TRBJ2-7; a possible D gene is TRBD1 (6 bases). With 2 bases removed from V and 2 bases from J, the gap between germline ends came to 10 bases. This CDR3 contains 14 residues. Germline CDR1 SGHTA, CDR2 FQGNSA.